This T cell receptor (beta chain) derives from a study of T cells in Graves' hyperthyroidism and ophthalmopathy. Using RNA transcripts as the source, TCR beta CDR3 regions were amplified. HTBI primers were used for first-round RT-PCR of the TCR CDR3. TCRdb reprocessed the multiplex PCR reads with MiXCR, giving one entry per CDR3 protein. This table holds 500,000 to 600,000 distinct CDR3 sequences, 40% to 55% found once. Trimming cost V 1 base and J 3 bases; bases outside gene matches: 2. This CDR3 region has 15 residues. Germline CDR1 reads SGHVS; CDR2 reads FNYEAQ. The specimen sequenced was peripheral blood or thyroid tissue (not recorded which). The chain employs TRBV7-6 and TRBJ2-5, with 10 nucleotides matching TRBD1. This receptor was identified in a woman in her late teens or twenties with Graves' hyperthyroidism. The CDR3 here is CASSLVGTGEETQYF. The DNA of the CDR3 is TGTGCCAGCAGCTTAGTAGGGACAGGGGAAGAGACCCAGTACTTC.